A single sample gave rise to the 21 T cell receptor beta chains below, sequenced in a study of T-cell memory formation after mild COVID-19 (dated by TCRdb to about 2021). Libraries came from 5' RACE. Instrument on record: Illumina NovaSeq 6000. TCRdb ran its own pipeline on the public reads, namely fastp trimming at Q25 and MiXCR clone calling, and kept in-frame beta chains. Each CDR3 protein appears once, grouped with its most common genes and DNA. This sample comprises 150,000 to 200,000 distinct CDR3 sequences, about 9.9% of them detected only once. Roughly 3.8% of the sample is taken by the ten largest. The sequencing sample was made of PBMCs or a T cell subset sorted from them (not recorded which). All receptors derive from a man between 18 and 35 years old who had mild COVID-19 (a few samples of this study predate the infection). The sample titles of this study are shuffled in the database, so cell type and time point are left out; the donor was told from shared clones.

The chain has TRBV9 and TRBJ2-5; 8 bases line up with TRBD2. CDR3 length equals 13 residues. Germline V lookup: CDR1 SGDLS, CDR2 YYNGEE. V lost 4 bases and J lost 4; bases outside the gene matches: 3. The CDR3 is CASSIGLAETQYF. In DNA, the CDR3 is TGTGCCAGCAGCATCGGACTAGCAGAGACCCAGTACTTC.

The J gene is TRBJ2-7, the V gene TRBV10-1, with D possibly being TRBD2 (5 bases). V was shortened by 3 bases and J by 5 bases, with 17 bases between the two germline ends. Germline V gene data show CDR1 as WNHNN and CDR2 as SYGVQD (reference sequence). The CDR3 extends over 15 amino acids. The CDR3 DNA reads as TGCGCCAGCAGTGATGGTAGCGCGGGTCGGAACGAGCAGTACTTC. This codes for CASSDGSAGRNEQYF.

This sequence joins TRBV7-2 and TRBJ2-1, with D perhaps TRBD2 (6 bases). Trimming removed 5 bases from V and 4 bases from J, with 18 bases in between. The CDR3 loop spans 16 amino acids. Per the germline V gene, CDR1 is SGHTA and CDR2 is FQGNSA. The CDR3 nucleotides read TGTGCCAGCAGCCGGGACTCGTCCACCACTTACAATGAGCAGTTCTTC. It specifies CASSRDSSTTYNEQFF.

This clonotype has only a few counts. Here the CDR3 reads CASFQRGQETQYF. CDR3 DNA sequence: TGTGCCAGCTTCCAGCGGGGTCAGGAGACCCAGTACTTC. The gene calls are TRBV6-6 and TRBJ2-5, with TRBD2 identical over 7 bases. The CDR3 has 13 residues. The junction had 8 bases not matched to a gene; V was cut back by 8 bases and J by 5 bases. Germline CDR1 reads MNHNY; CDR2 reads SVGAGI (reference sequence).

This clonotype appeared a few times. The chain recombines TRBV21-1 with TRBJ1-6. TRBV21-1 is shown as a pseudogene. This CDR3 spans 13 amino acids. The CDR3 here is CASVRAKDSPLHF. The CDR3 nucleotides are TGTGCCAGCGTACGGGCCAAGGATTCACCCCTCCACTTT.

This clonotype was counted only a few times. The V gene is TRBV7-3, the J gene TRBJ2-1, with TRBD2 matching over 13 bases. Per the germline V gene, CDR1 is SGHTA and CDR2 is FQGTGA. This CDR3 is 16 amino acids long. V was clipped by 5 bases and J by 8 bases; unmatched bases: 9. The CDR3 region has the DNA TGTGCCAGCAGCCCCCGCGGGACTAGCGGGGACTATGAGCAGTTCTTC. Amino acid sequence: CASSPRGTSGDYEQFF.

In its sample, this clonotype was seen a few times. This chain joins TRBV18 and TRBJ2-3; 8 positions match TRBD2. CDR3 size: 15 residues. The trim removed 6 bases at V and 2 bases at J, leaving 7 bases unmatched. The V gene's germline CDR1 is KGHSH and CDR2 LQKENI. CDR3 DNA sequence: TGTGCCAGCTCCCCAGCGGGGGAAATCACAGATACGCAGTATTTT. Translation: CASSPAGEITDTQYF.

The chain employs TRBV11-2 and TRBJ1-1; D remains unclear. CDR1 SGHAT and CDR2 FQNNGV come from the germline V gene. Trimming stripped 2 bases from V and 6 bases from J, with 7 bases between. CDR3 length: 12 residues. The CDR3 is CASSLWSAEAFF. The DNA for the CDR3 is TGTGCCAGCAGCTTATGGAGCGCTGAAGCTTTCTTT. Full variable domain (remainder filled in from reference TRBV11-2 and TRBJ1-1): EAGVAQSPRYKIIEKRQSVAFWCNPISGHATLYWYQQILGQGPKLLIQFQNNGVVDDSQLPKDRFSAERLKGVDSTLKIQPAKLEDSAVYLCASSLWSAEAFFGQGTRLTVV.

This clonotype was counted only a few times. The V gene is TRBV4-1, the J gene TRBJ2-1; a weak D match, TRBD1 (6 bases). Between the trimmed V and J ends, which lost 3 bases and 7 bases, there was a span of 19 bases. The CDR3 consists of 16 residues. CDR1 is MGHRA, CDR2 YSYEKL, per germline. The CDR3, as DNA: TGCGCCAGCAGCCACCCTTCGTCGGACAGATTTAATGAGCAGTTCTTC. Amino acid sequence: CASSHPSSDRFNEQFF.

The genes are TRBV4-3 and TRBJ2-7, with unresolved D. V was shortened by 0 bases and J by 6 bases, with 12 bases between the two germline ends. The CDR3 has 14 residues. CDR1 is LGHNA, CDR2 YSLEER, per germline. The CDR3 sequence: CASSQDFSGREQYF. CDR3 nucleotides: TGCGCCAGCAGCCAAGATTTCTCGGGCCGCGAGCAGTACTTC.

J is TRBJ1-6 and V is TRBV2; unclear D gene. The CDR3 has 12 amino acids. Germline lookup yields CDR1 SNHLY and CDR2 FYNNEI. Trimming cost V 9 bases and J 7 bases, with 10 bases left between them. The DNA of the CDR3 is TGTGCCAGTTTTACGGGGAATTCACCCCTCCACTTT. Translated: CASFTGNSPLHF. Drawing the rest from reference TRBV2 and TRBJ1-6, the complete variable domain is EPEVTQTPSHQVTQMGQEVILRCVPISNHLYFYWYRQILGQKVEFLVSFYNNEISEKSEIFDDQFSVERPDGSNFTLKIRSTKLEDSAMYFCASFTGNSPLHFGNGTRLTVT.

The genes are TRBV2 and TRBJ1-1; TRBD1 matches at 7 bases. Germline-derived CDR1 and CDR2 are SNHLY and FYNNEI. The CDR3 spans 14 residues. With V trimmed by 5 bases and J by 4 bases, 7 bases remained unmatched. The CDR3 DNA reads as TGTGCCAGCAGTCCGTTAACAGGGGTCACTGAAGCTTTCTTT. Residues: CASSPLTGVTEAFF.

The chain is built from TRBV7-2 and TRBJ2-4; 9 nucleotides match TRBD1. The germline V gene encodes CDR1 SGHTA and CDR2 FQGNSA. The ends lost 2 bases at V and 9 bases at J; junction bases unmatched: 8. The CDR3 covers 15 residues. In DNA, the CDR3 is TGTGCCAGCAGCTTATTCCCGGGACAGGGTCGCATTCAGTACTTC. Residues: CASSLFPGQGRIQYF.

This clonotype appeared a few times. The chain links TRBV7-9 to TRBJ2-7; TRBD1 might be the D (6 bases). Looked up from germline, CDR1 is SEHNR and CDR2 is FQNEAQ (reference sequence). The CDR3 length is 13 residues. Trimming stripped 6 bases from V and 4 bases from J, with 13 bases between. The CDR3 protein is CASSRTGRYEQYV. CDR3 in DNA: TGTGCCAGCAGTCGAACAGGGAGATACGAGCAGTACGTC.

The chain links TRBV20-1 to TRBJ2-7; D is undetermined. Trimming stripped 6 bases from V and 2 bases from J, with 11 bases between. There are 12 residues in the CDR3. Germline V CDR1 and CDR2: DFQATT, SNEGSKA (reference sequence). CDR3: CSAPLRAYEQYV. The CDR3 DNA is TGCAGTGCCCCCCTCCGGGCCTACGAGCAGTACGTC.

There are many counts of this clonotype. This chain uses TRBV6-6 with TRBJ1-5; D gene ambiguous. V lost 2 bases to trimming and J lost 0 bases, with 8 bases between them. The CDR3 extends over 15 amino acids. Germline CDR1 reads MNHNY; CDR2 reads SVGAGI (reference sequence). CDR3 DNA: TGTGCCAGCAGTTACGGGGAATATAGCAATCAGCCCCAGCATTTT. Translated, it gives CASSYGEYSNQPQHF.

V and J are TRBV4-1 and TRBJ2-2; TRBD2 matches 8 bases. This CDR3 contains 17 residues. The junction had 7 bases not matched to a gene; V was cut back by 4 bases and J by 0 bases. Looked up from germline, CDR1 is MGHRA and CDR2 is YSYEKL. This CDR3 reads CASSLARGGTNTGELFF. The CDR3 region has the DNA TGCGCCAGCAGCCTCGCCCGGGGGGGGACGAACACCGGGGAGCTGTTTTTT.

This clonotype showed up just a few times. The chain combines TRBV19 with TRBJ2-3; D could derive from TRBD1 or TRBD2 (5 bases each). The V and J ends lost 7 bases and 1 base respectively, with 12 bases between them. The germline gives CDR1 LNHDA, CDR2 SQIVND (reference sequence). The CDR3 is 14 residues long. CDR3 DNA sequence: TGTGCCAGTAAGGACGGGGCAGGCACAGATACGCAGTATTTT. Translated: CASKDGAGTDTQYF.

This clonotype was observed a few times. The rearrangement joins TRBV28 to TRBJ1-1; no firm D call. CDR3 length equals 13 residues. Trimming stripped 1 base from V and 4 bases from J, with 7 bases between. From germline, CDR1 is MDHEN and CDR2 SYDVKM. The CDR3 region is CASSLSPFTEAFF. CDR3 sequence (DNA): TGTGCCAGCAGTTTATCGCCATTCACTGAAGCTTTCTTT.

The CDR3 DNA sequence: TGTGCCAGCAGCTTTAGCGGGGGGTACAATGAGCAGTTCTTC. It yields the protein CASSFSGGYNEQFF. This chain connects TRBV11-1 to TRBJ2-1; 10 nucleotides align to TRBD2. The CDR3 extends over 14 amino acids. Germline V gives CDR1 SGHAT, CDR2 FQDESV (reference sequence). The V and J ends lost 3 bases and 4 bases, in that order; junction bases with no gene match: 0.

The chain couples TRBV20-1 to TRBJ2-7; D not certain. Germline V gene data show CDR1 as DFQATT and CDR2 as SNEGSKA (reference sequence). The V end was cut by 3 bases, the J end by 0 bases, with 9 bases between. This CDR3 is built from 13 residues. The CDR3 reads CSASSLSSYEQYF. CDR3 nucleotides: TGCAGTGCTAGCTCCCTTAGCTCCTACGAGCAGTACTTC.